A single sample gave rise to the 21 T cell receptor beta chains below, sequenced in a study of tumor and adjacent non-tumor tissue in lung cancer. This sample's RNA came from whole unsorted tissue. Three rounds of nested PCR, following a modified ARM-PCR protocol, produced the TCRbeta library. TCRdb independently ran MiXCR on the multiplex PCR reads; one entry per CDR3 protein. The profile shows 65,000 to 90,000 distinct CDR3 sequences, around 75% of them singletons. Material: lung tumor tissue. The source is a woman between 50 and 59 years old with non-small cell lung cancer.

The table lists this clonotype with a count of one. A read error may account for a junction end that differs from germline. This sequence joins TRBV6-5 and TRBJ2-2; 10 positions agree with TRBD1. This CDR3 contains 15 residues. Per germline, CDR1 MNHEY and CDR2 SVGAGI. The DNA for the CDR3 is TGTGTCAGCAGCCCCGACAGGGGGCGCACCGGGGAGATGTTTTTT. Protein product: CVSSPDRGRTGEMFF.

V is TRBV28 and J is TRBJ1-1; D unclear. Germline V gives CDR1 MDHEN, CDR2 SYDVKM. The CDR3 covers 14 residues. Trimming left V 6 bases short and J 4 bases short, with 15 bases between. CDR3 amino acids: CASSTLGKTTEAFF. As DNA, the CDR3 is TGTGCCAGCAGCACTTTAGGGAAAACCACTGAAGCTTTCTTT.

Concerning this clonotype: The conserved phenylalanine or tryptophan normally closing the CDR3 is absent here, so this likely arose from a read error. This chain connects TRBV20-1 to TRBJ2-1; D ambiguous. Trimming cost V 3 bases and J 10 bases, with 25 bases left between them. Germline CDR1 reads DFQATT; CDR2 reads SNEGSKA (reference sequence). This CDR3 contains 16 residues. CDR3 amino acids: CSARELSSSDLGEQFI. The CDR3 nucleotides read TGCAGTGCTAGGGAGTTGAGTAGCTCTGATCTCGGCGAGCAGTTCATA.

To note about this clonotype: Relative to the germline gene, one junction end is altered; a read error may explain this. This rearrangement joins TRBV20-1 to TRBJ2-3, with D perhaps matching TRBD2 (5 bases). Looked up from germline, CDR1 is DFQATT and CDR2 is SNEGSKA (reference sequence). This CDR3 contains 15 residues. CDR3: CSARDLVGSTDKQYF. The DNA for the CDR3 is TGCAGTGCTAGAGATCTAGTTGGGAGCACAGATAAGCAGTATTTT.

The chain is built from TRBV5-1 and TRBJ2-5; TRBD1 might be the D (5 bases). The CDR3 covers 14 residues. Germline V CDR1 and CDR2: SGHRS, YFSETQ. Trimming took 5 bases from V and 5 from J, leaving 16 bases between them. The CDR3 sequence is CASSLNRFQETQYF. The DNA of the CDR3 is TGCGCCAGCAGTTTGAACAGGTTCCAGGAGACCCAGTACTTC.

About this clonotype itself: Germline is not matched at one junction end, which may reflect a read error. The chain combines TRBV6-6 with TRBJ2-1; TRBD2 aligns across 9 bases. Germline CDR1 is MNHNY and CDR2 is SVGAGI (reference sequence). The CDR3 runs 20 residues. The chain's CDR3 is CASTSPPGLAGAGSYNEQIF. In DNA, the CDR3 is TGTGCCAGCACCTCTCCGCCGGGGTTAGCGGGAGCGGGCTCCTACAATGAGCAGATCTTC.

A note on this clonotype: Germline and junction disagree at one end, which may indicate a read error. V gene TRBV20-1 combines with J gene TRBJ1-5; 7 bases are shared with TRBD1. Germline values: CDR1 DFQATT, CDR2 SNEGSKA (reference sequence). The CDR3 sequence is 13 residues long. The CDR3 region has the DNA TGCAGTATTGCGACAGGGAACGTTTTGCCCCAGCATTTC. Translated: CSIATGNVLPQHF.

Details on this clonotype: At one end, the junction sequence differs from germline, possibly due to a read error. CDR3 protein: CSASISQESQHF. The CDR3 region has the DNA TGCAGTGCTAGTATCTCCCAAGAGAGCCAGCACTTC. The chain combines TRBV20-1 with TRBJ2-5, with no clear D. This CDR3 has 12 residues. Germline V gene data show CDR1 as DFQATT and CDR2 as SNEGSKA (reference sequence).

The chain couples TRBV20-1 to TRBJ1-2; no clear D. The CDR3 loop spans 12 amino acids. Looked up from germline, CDR1 is DFQATT and CDR2 is SNEGSKA (reference sequence). V lost 3 bases and J lost 5, with 10 bases in between. This chain's CDR3 is CSASYEGYGYTF. The CDR3 bases are TGCAGTGCTAGTTACGAGGGTTATGGCTACACCTTC.

For this clonotype: The CDR3 end shows no conserved phenylalanine or tryptophan, and so a read error is likely. The V call is TRBV20-1, the J call TRBJ2-1; TRBD1 matches at 9 bases. Trimming at V came to 7 bases and at J to 1 base, leaving 11 bases not matched to a gene. The V gene's germline CDR1 is DFQATT and CDR2 SNEGSKA (reference sequence). This CDR3 region has 16 residues. As DNA, the CDR3 is TGCAGTGTTACAGGGGGCAGGGGGAGTTCCTACAATGAGCAGTTCTTA. As protein: CSVTGGRGSSYNEQFL.

Concerning this clonotype: The junction and the germline gene differ at one end; a read error may be behind it. The J gene is TRBJ1-6, the V gene TRBV6-2 or TRBV6-3; maybe TRBD1 (6 bases). Germline V gene sequence: CDR1 MNHEY, CDR2 SVGEGT. This CDR3 has 13 amino acids. The DNA of the CDR3 is TGTACCAGTTCGGGACAAGATAATTCACCCCTCCACTTT. Protein sequence: CTSSGQDNSPLHF.

Worth noting for this clonotype: A much larger clonotype is one base distant, so this may be a read error. The chain is built from TRBV7-9 and TRBJ2-5; 7 positions agree with TRBD2. The CDR3 runs to 14 residues. Germline-derived CDR1 and CDR2 are SEHNR and FQNEAQ (reference sequence). The J segment lost 4 bases and the V segment lost 5 bases, leaving 7 bases of the junction unmatched. DNA for the CDR3: TGTGCCAGCAGCCTGACTAGCACGGGAGAGACCCAGTACTTC. It is translated as CASSLTSTGETQYF.

The chain joins TRBV5-4 to TRBJ2-7; D remains unclear. V lost 2 bases and J lost 8, with 14 bases in between. The CDR3 covers 13 residues. Germline CDR1 and CDR2: SGHNT and YYREEE (reference sequence). CDR3 sequence (DNA): TGTGCCAGCAGCTTCTCGAGCTCCCACAAGCAGTACTTC. Amino acids: CASSFSSSHKQYF.

This clonotype came up a few times. The chain joins TRBV20-1 to TRBJ2-2, with D unclear. The CDR3 has 14 amino acids. Deletions cut 7 bases from V and 6 bases from J, with 18 bases between. The germline gives CDR1 DFQATT, CDR2 SNEGSKA (reference sequence). The CDR3 spells CSVIDPAGSGELFF. The CDR3, as DNA: TGCAGTGTTATAGACCCAGCAGGTTCCGGGGAGCTGTTTTTT.

A word on this clonotype: Lacking the conserved final phenylalanine or tryptophan, this CDR3 likely reflects a read error. The DNA is omitted, as the CDR3 cannot be located on it reliably, and the CDR3 follows TCRdb's listing. J is TRBJ2-2 and V is TRBV20-1. From germline, CDR1 is DFQATT and CDR2 SNEGSKA (reference sequence). The CDR3 numbers 16 amino acids, ends counted. CDR3 sequence: CSATPIGILGAEELLI.

A remark on this clonotype: One junction end does not reproduce the germline sequence, and a read error may be involved. This chain connects TRBV11-2 to TRBJ2-7; D call uncertain. This CDR3 is 15 amino acids long. Germline-derived CDR1 and CDR2 are SGHAT and FQNNGV. The CDR3 DNA reads as TGTGCCAGCAGCTTATCTCCGATTCCATCCTACGAGCAGCACTTC. Its translation is CASSLSPIPSYEQHF.

The genes are TRBV20-1 and TRBJ2-1, with 7 bases lining up with TRBD2. V was pared by 8 bases and J by 2 bases, with 18 bases of the junction left unmatched. This CDR3 contains 17 residues. From germline, CDR1 is DFQATT and CDR2 SNEGSKA (reference sequence). The CDR3 loop is CSPTRGLVGGPYNEQFF. The CDR3, as DNA: TGCAGTCCTACTCGCGGACTAGTGGGAGGGCCCTACAATGAGCAGTTCTTC.

For this clonotype: The junction shows a germline mismatch at one end, possibly a read error. V is TRBV6-5 and J is TRBJ1-5; D is unresolved. This CDR3 spans 15 amino acids. Germline V CDR1 and CDR2: MNHEY, SVGAGI. For the CDR3, the DNA is TGTGCCAGGAGTTACCTAAATCGACCAAATCAGTCCCAGCATTTT. The encoded protein is CARSYLNRPNQSQHF.

On this clonotype: The junction shows a germline mismatch at one end, possibly a read error. V and J are TRBV28 and TRBJ2-3; the D is unclear. This CDR3 has 14 residues. The germline CDR1 and CDR2 sequences are MDHEN and SYDVKM. CDR3 sequence (DNA): TGTGCCAACAGTTTTGTTTCGGGCACAGATAAGCAGTATTTT. Its protein product is CANSFVSGTDKQYF.

On this clonotype itself: This is likely a read error, given that the CDR3 carries no conserved phenylalanine or tryptophan at its end. The chain carries TRBV11-2 and TRBJ2-3; no definite D call. The germline V gene has CDR1 SGHAT and CDR2 FQNNGV. The CDR3 length is 13 residues. The V gene lost 1 base and the J gene lost 6 bases, with 8 bases spanning the gap. CDR3 sequence reads: CASSLGGADTQYI. In DNA, the CDR3 is TGTGCCAGCAGCTTAGGTGGAGCTGATACGCAGTATATT.

In its sample, this clonotype was seen once. One end of the junction varies from germline; a read error may be responsible. The rearrangement links TRBV7-8 to TRBJ2-5; weak D call: TRBD2 (5 bases). The CDR3 has 15 residues. Germline V gives CDR1 SGHVS, CDR2 FQNEAQ. CDR3 sequence: CASSSRRGIGETQYF. CDR3 DNA: TGTGCCAGCAGCTCAAGGCGAGGGATCGGGGAGACCCAATACTTC.